This T cell receptor beta chain was captured in a study of regulatory T cells in long-lasting Graves disease. Study-level points and caveats: Thyroid tissue was not sampled; only peripheral blood was.

Documented time point: newly diagnosed GD, antithyroid drugs for less than 3 months. The TCR library used RNA extracted from PBMCs. This CDR3 spans 14 amino acids. The germline V and J ends were trimmed by 1 base and 3 bases, with 10 bases remaining between them. Germline CDR1 is MNHEY and CDR2 is SVGEGT. A note on this clonotype: Its antigen is still unknown.

Construction of TCR beta libraries relied on iRepertoire HTBI primers and on Arm-PCR targeting CDR3 regions. A single record per CDR3 protein comes from TCRdb applying MiXCR to the multiplex PCR reads. The sample includes about 530,000 distinct CDR3 sequences, around 16% seen only once; the top ten take around a quarter. These data were also reused for a study on T cells in Graves' hyperthyroidism and ophthalmopathy. Per that study: Newly diagnosed patients aged 18 to 65 had hyperthyroidism of under 2 months' duration. Diagnosing involved the use of clinical symptoms, serum thyroxine and TRAb, thyroid ultrasound and orbital computed tomography.

Specimen: peripheral blood mononuclear cells (PBMCs), collected at new diagnosis, from a patient treated with antithyroid drugs. The source is a woman in her forties or fifties with Graves disease. V is TRBV6-2 or TRBV6-3 and J is TRBJ2-7, with D maybe TRBD2 (6 bases). CDR3 nucleotide sequence: TGTGCCAGCAGTTACTTTGGAGGGGACTACGAGCAGTACTTC. It translates to CASSYFGGDYEQYF.